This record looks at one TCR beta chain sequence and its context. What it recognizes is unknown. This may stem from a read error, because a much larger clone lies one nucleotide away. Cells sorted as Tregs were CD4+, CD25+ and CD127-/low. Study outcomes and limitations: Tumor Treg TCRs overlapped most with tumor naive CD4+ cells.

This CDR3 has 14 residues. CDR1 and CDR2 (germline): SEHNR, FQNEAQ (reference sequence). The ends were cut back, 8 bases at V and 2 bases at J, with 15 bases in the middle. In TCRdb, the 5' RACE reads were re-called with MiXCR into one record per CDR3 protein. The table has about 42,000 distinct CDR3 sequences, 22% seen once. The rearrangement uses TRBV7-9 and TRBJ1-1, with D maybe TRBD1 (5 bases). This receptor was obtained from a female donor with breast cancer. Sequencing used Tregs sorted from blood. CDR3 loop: CASQKVGLNTEAFF. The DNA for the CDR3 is TGTGCCAGCCAGAAAGTGGGGCTAAACACTGAAGCTTTCTTT.